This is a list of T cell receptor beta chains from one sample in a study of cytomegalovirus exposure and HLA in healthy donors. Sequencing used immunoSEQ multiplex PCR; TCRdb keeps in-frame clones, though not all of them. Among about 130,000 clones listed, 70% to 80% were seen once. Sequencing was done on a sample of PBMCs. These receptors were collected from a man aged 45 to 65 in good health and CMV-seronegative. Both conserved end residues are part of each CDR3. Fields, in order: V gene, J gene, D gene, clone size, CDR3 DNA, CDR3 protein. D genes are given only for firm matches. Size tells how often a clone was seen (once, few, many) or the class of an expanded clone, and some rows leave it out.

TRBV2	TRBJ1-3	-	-	TGTGCCAGCCATTGGGACATAGGAAACACCATATATTTT	CASHWDIGNTIYF
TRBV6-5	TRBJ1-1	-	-	TGTGCCAGCAGGGCGGGGGATATGAACACTGAAGCTTTCTTT	CASRAGDMNTEAFF
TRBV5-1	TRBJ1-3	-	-	TGCGCCAGCAGCTTCGATATAGTCCCCCCCAGGGTGACTGGAAACACCATATATTTT	CASSFDIVPPRVTGNTIYF
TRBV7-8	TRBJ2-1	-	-	TGTGCCAGCAGCCAACCGGGGGGCCGGAATGAGCAGTTCTTC	CASSQPGGRNEQFF
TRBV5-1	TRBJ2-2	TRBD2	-	TGCGCCAGCAGCTGGAGCGGGGGAGCGAACACCGGGGAGCTGTTTTTT	CASSWSGGANTGELFF
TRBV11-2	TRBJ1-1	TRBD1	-	TGTGCCAGCAAACAGGGGGACACTGAAGCTTTCTTT	CASKQGDTEAFF
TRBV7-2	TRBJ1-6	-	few	TGTGCCAGCAGCTTAGGTCAGGGGATGGTTTCACCCCTCCACTTT	CASSLGQGMVSPLHF
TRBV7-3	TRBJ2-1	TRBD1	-	TGTGCCAGCAGCGGGACAGGGTCCAATGAGCAGTTCTTC	CASSGTGSNEQFF
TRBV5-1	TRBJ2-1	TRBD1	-	TGCGCCAGCAGCCAGGACAGGGGGCAAAGTGAGCAGTTCTTC	CASSQDRGQSEQFF
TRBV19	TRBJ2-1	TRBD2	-	TGTGCCAGTATCGGCCTCGGGGGGGTCAATGAGCAGTTCTTC	CASIGLGGVNEQFF
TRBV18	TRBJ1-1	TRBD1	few	TGTGCCAGCTCAAACCCGGGACAGGGATCGGGGGCTTTCTTT	CASSNPGQGSGAFF
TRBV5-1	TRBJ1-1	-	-	TGCGCCAGCAGGGGGGGATTTAACACTGAAGCTTTCTTT	CASRGGFNTEAFF
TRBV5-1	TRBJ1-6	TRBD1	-	TGCGCCAGCAGCCCCACAGGGGGCGGTAATTCACCCCTCCACTTT	CASSPTGGGNSPLHF
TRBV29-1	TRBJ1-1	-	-	TGCAGCGCTGCGACACTGTTGAACACTGAAGCTTTCTTT	CSAATLLNTEAFF
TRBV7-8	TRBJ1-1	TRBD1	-	TGTGCCAGCAGCCCGGGACAGGCAAACACTGAAGCTTTCTTT	CASSPGQANTEAFF
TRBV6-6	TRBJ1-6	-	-	TGTGCCAGCAAAGGACAGTCCGGCTATAATTCACCCCTCCACTTT	CASKGQSGYNSPLHF
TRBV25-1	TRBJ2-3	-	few	TGTGCCAGCATTAGGGGGTATAGTAGCACAGATACGCAGTATTTT	CASIRGYSSTDTQYF
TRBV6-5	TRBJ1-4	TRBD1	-	TGTGCCAGCAGTAAAACAGGGGGACGGGGTGAAAAACTGTTTTTT	CASSKTGGRGEKLFF
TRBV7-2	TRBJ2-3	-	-	TGTGCCAGCGGAAAGGAGCGCCTTAGCACAGATACGCAGTATTTT	CASGKERLSTDTQYF
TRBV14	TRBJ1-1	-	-	TGTGCCAGCAGCCAATTCGGCTCCCGGGGAAACACTGAAGCTTTCTTT	CASSQFGSRGNTEAFF
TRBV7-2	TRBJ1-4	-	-	TGTGCCAGCAGCTTAAGACCCCCGGGAACTAATGAAAAACTGTTTTTT	CASSLRPPGTNEKLFF
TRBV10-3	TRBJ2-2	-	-	TGTGCCATCAGTGAGTCGCGGGGAATGGGGGCCGGGGAGCTGTTTTTT	CAISESRGMGAGELFF
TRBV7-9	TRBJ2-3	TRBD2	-	TGTGCCAGCAGCTCCGCCGATAGCGGGGGGGCTTGGGCAGATACGCAGTATTTT	CASSSADSGGAWADTQYF
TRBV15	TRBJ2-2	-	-	TGTGCCACCAGCAGACAGACTAGAAACGCCGGGGAGCTGTTTTTT	CATSRQTRNAGELFF
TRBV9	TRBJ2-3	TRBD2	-	TGTGCCAGCAGCGTATCACCACCTAGCGGGAGCACAGATACGCAGTATTTT	CASSVSPPSGSTDTQYF
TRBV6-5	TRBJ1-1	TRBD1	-	TGTGCCAGCAGCACACGACAGGGGGTTACTGAAGCTTTCTTT	CASSTRQGVTEAFF
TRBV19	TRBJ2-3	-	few	TGTGCCAGTAGTATCGACAGGTCTAGCACAGATACGCAGTATTTT	CASSIDRSSTDTQYF
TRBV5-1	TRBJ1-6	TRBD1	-	TGCGCCAGCAGCTTGGACGCAGGGGGTCATTCACCCCTCCACTTT	CASSLDAGGHSPLHF
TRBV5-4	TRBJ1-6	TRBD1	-	TGTGCCAGCAGCTTGGCTACAGGGGGAAATAATTCACCCCTCCACTTT	CASSLATGGNNSPLHF
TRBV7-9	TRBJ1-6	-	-	TGTGCCAGCAGCCAAACGGGCAGGGAGGGGTCACCCCTCCACTTT	CASSQTGREGSPLHF
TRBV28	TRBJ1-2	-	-	TGTGCCAGCAGTTCAAACTATGGCTACACCTTC	CASSSNYGYTF
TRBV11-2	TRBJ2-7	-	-	TGTGCCAGCAGCTTAGAGGGCTACTCCTACGAGCAGTACTTC	CASSLEGYSYEQYF
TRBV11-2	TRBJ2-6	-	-	TGTGCCAGCAGCCCACAGGTTTCTGGGGCCAACGTCCTGACTTTC	CASSPQVSGANVLTF
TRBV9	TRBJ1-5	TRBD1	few	TGTGCCAGCAGCGTAGAATCCCTCCGGGACAGGGGTAGATGGGAGCGTCAGCCCCAGCATTTT	CASSVESLRDRGRWERQPQHF
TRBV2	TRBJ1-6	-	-	TGTGCCAGCAGTGAAATGGGCCCCCTTTATAATTCACCCCTCCACTTT	CASSEMGPLYNSPLHF
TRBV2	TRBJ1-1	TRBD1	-	TGTGCCAGCGGGACCGGGACAGGCTTTTTCCAAAAGGCTTTCTTT	CASGTGTGFFQKAFF
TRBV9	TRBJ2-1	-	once	TGTGCCAGCAGCGCTACCACCGACTCCCGGGGTGGGCAGTTCTTC	CASSATTDSRGGQFF
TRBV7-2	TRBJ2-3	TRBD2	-	TGTGCCAGCAGATCAAGCGGGGGGGCCCCCACCCGAGATACGCAGTATTTT	CASRSSGGAPTRDTQYF
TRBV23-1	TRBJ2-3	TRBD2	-	TGCGCCAGCACTCAAAGGGGGGTTATTAGCGGGGGGTTTAGCACAGATACGCAGTATTTT	CASTQRGVISGGFSTDTQYF
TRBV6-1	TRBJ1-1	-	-	TGTGCCAGCAGTCAGGGGTTACGCACTGAAGCTTTCTTT	CASSQGLRTEAFF
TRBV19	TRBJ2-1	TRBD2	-	TGTGCCAGTAGCCGAATGGGGCGGGGGGGCATAAAGAATGAGCAGTTCTTC	CASSRMGRGGIKNEQFF
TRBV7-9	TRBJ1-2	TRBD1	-	TGTGCCAGCAGCTCAGGACAGGGGAACTATGGCTACACCTTC	CASSSGQGNYGYTF
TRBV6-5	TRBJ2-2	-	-	TGTGCCAGCACCGGAGGTGTGGGAGTAACCGGGGAGCTGTTTTTT	CASTGGVGVTGELFF
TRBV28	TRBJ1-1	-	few	TGTGCCAGCAGTTCGGACGACAGAGCCTCAGCTTTCTTT	CASSSDDRASAFF
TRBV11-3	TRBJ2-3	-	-	TGTGCCAGCAGCTTCGGCGGGTCCACAGATACGCAGTATTTT	CASSFGGSTDTQYF
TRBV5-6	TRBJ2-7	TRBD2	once	TGTGCCAGCAGCTCTGGACTAGCGGGAAACTACGAGCAGTACTTC	CASSSGLAGNYEQYF
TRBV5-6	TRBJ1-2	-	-	TGTGCCAGCAGCTTGGATAGGGGCTATGGCTACACCTTC	CASSLDRGYGYTF